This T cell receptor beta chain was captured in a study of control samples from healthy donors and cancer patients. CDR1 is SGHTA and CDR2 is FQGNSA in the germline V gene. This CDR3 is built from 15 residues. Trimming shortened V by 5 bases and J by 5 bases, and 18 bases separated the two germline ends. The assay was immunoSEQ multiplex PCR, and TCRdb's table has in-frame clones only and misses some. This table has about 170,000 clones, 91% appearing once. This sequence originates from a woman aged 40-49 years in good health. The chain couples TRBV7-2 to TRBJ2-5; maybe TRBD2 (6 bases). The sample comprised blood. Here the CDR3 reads CASSDLRASVETQYF. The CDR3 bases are TGTGCCAGCAGCGACCTTCGGGCTAGCGTGGAGACCCAGTACTTC.